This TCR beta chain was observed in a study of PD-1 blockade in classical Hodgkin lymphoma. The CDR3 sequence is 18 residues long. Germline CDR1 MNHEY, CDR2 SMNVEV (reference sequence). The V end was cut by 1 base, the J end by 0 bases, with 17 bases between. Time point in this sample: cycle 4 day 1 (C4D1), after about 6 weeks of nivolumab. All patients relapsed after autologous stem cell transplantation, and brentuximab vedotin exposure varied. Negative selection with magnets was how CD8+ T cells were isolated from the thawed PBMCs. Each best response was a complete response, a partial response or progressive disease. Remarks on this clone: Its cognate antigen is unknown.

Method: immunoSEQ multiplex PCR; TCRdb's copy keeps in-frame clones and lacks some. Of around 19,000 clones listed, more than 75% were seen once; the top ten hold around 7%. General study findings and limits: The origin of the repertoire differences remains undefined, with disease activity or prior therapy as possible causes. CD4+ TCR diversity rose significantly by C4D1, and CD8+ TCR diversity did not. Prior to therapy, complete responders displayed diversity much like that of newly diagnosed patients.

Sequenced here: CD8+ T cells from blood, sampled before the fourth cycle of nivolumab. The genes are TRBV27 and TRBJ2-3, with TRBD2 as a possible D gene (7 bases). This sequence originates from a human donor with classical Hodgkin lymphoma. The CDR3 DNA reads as TGTGCCAGCAGTTTATGGGCGGGGGCCACGACTAGCACAGATACGCAGTATTTT. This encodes CASSLWAGATTSTDTQYF.